Here is one T cell receptor beta chain with its context. Cohorts were assigned according to the clinical history that participants reported. Recovered status in Cohort 3 required two negative PCRs, clearance, or symptom resolution. This entry is derived from a study of blood T cell repertoires in COVID-19. The CDR3 runs 17 residues. Germline lookup yields CDR1 SGHRS and CDR2 YFSETQ. The V segment lost 0 bases and the J segment 5 bases; nucleotides outside the gene matches: 10. Some clones are missing from TCRdb's copy, which holds only in-frame ones; the method was immunoSEQ multiplex PCR. Of about 300,000 clones listed, approximately 90% are singletons.

This chain joins TRBV5-1 and TRBJ2-7; TRBD1 agrees at 11 bases. The sample comprised PBMCs or T cells enriched from blood (not recorded which). The TCR originated in a woman aged 18-30 years who had recovered from COVID-19. The CDR3 DNA reads as TGCGCCAGCAGCTTGGTTCGACTCCGGGACAGGGGGAACGAGCAGTACTTC. Translated, it gives CASSLVRLRDRGNEQYF.